This T cell receptor beta chain was documented in a study of CD8 T cells in Susac syndrome. Overall study findings and caveats: Only a relatively small number of individuals were included in the TCR sequencing and HLA analysis.

The V gene's germline CDR1 is SEHNR and CDR2 FQNEAQ (reference sequence). This CDR3 has 15 residues. With 1 base removed from V and 5 bases from J, the gap between germline ends came to 14 bases. cDNA came from roughly 0.53 to 1 ug RNA primed by random hexamers. MiXCR, run by TCRdb on the immunoSEQ multiplex PCR reads, gives a single entry per CDR3 protein. The data hold some 26,000 distinct CDR3 sequences, with 80% to 95% observed a single time. Worth noting for this clonotype: No antigen is known for it.

The receptor was isolated from a human donor with Susac syndrome. The chain couples TRBV7-9 to TRBJ1-1; the D is unclear. Sample: CD8+ T cells from PBMCs. This CDR3 reads CASSLVAAGGTEAFF. In DNA form, the CDR3 reads TGTGCCAGCAGCTTAGTTGCCGCCGGAGGGACTGAAGCTTTCTTT.